The source of this T cell receptor beta chain is a study of CD4+ T cells in melanoma. Points from the study as a whole: CD8+ T cell, macrophage and B cell function reportedly correlated with neoantigen-specific CD4+ T cells. Reportedly, melanoma neoantigen-specific CD4+ T cells showed varied differentiation states.

As regards this clone: Its cognate antigen is unknown.

The germline V gene has CDR1 SGDLS and CDR2 YYNGEE. CDR3 length: 16 amino acids. Trimming cost V 0 bases and J 6 bases, with 17 bases left between them. The protocol was immunoSEQ multiplex PCR, while the TCRdb copy is restricted to in-frame clones and leaves out a portion. The table records about 140,000 clones, over 90% of them present only once. This sequence joins TRBV9 and TRBJ2-3, with D possibly TRBD2 on 7 matching bases. The clonotype was recovered from a human donor with melanoma. The CDR3 bases are TGTGCCAGCAGCGTAGGTGGGGGGGCGCAGCCGGATACGCAGTATTTT. Translating it yields CASSVGGGAQPDTQYF. Full variable domain (rest looked up from reference TRBV9 and TRBJ2-3): DSGVTQTPKHLITATGQRVTLRCSPRSGDLSVYWYQQSLDQGLQFLIQYYNGEERAKGNILERFSAQQFPDLHSELNLSSLELGDSALYFCASSVGGGAQPDTQYFGPGTRLTVL.